The T cell receptor beta chain described here comes from a study of OX40 agonist ivuxolimab in advanced cancers. About the study: The dose of intravenous ivuxolimab that patients received every 2 weeks ranged from 0.01 to 10 mg/kg.

The CDR3 is 15 residues long. Germline CDR1 and CDR2: SGHAT and FQNNGV. V lost 5 bases, J lost 7 bases, and 15 bases lay in between. As for this clone: As yet, its antigen is unknown.

Sequencing used immunoSEQ multiplex PCR; TCRdb keeps in-frame clones, though not all of them. The table lists 34,000 or so clones, roughly 81% of them singletons. Baseline was the first blood sampling point, followed by cycle 4 day 1 and cycle 7 day 1. Study-wide points: CD4+ and CD8+ T cells in blood underwent clonal expansion by week 6 at 0.1 to 3.0 mg/kg. Antigen specificity of clonally expanded peripheral T cells was not established.

The J gene is TRBJ1-6, the V gene TRBV11-2; D not resolved. Sequenced here: CD4+ or CD8+ T cells sorted from blood, sampled in a trial of the OX40 agonist ivuxolimab. The sequence came from an adult with an advanced solid tumor such as melanoma, head and neck, liver or kidney cancer. CDR3 in amino acids: CASSAAARRNSPLHF. CDR3 nucleotides: TGTGCCAGCAGCGCCGCGGCAAGGAGAAATTCACCCCTCCACTTT. Together with reference TRBV11-2 and TRBJ1-6, the CDR3 gives the full variable domain: EAGVAQSPRYKIIEKRQSVAFWCNPISGHATLYWYQQILGQGPKLLIQFQNNGVVDDSQLPKDRFSAERLKGVDSTLKIQPAKLEDSAVYLCASSAAARRNSPLHFGNGTRLTVT.